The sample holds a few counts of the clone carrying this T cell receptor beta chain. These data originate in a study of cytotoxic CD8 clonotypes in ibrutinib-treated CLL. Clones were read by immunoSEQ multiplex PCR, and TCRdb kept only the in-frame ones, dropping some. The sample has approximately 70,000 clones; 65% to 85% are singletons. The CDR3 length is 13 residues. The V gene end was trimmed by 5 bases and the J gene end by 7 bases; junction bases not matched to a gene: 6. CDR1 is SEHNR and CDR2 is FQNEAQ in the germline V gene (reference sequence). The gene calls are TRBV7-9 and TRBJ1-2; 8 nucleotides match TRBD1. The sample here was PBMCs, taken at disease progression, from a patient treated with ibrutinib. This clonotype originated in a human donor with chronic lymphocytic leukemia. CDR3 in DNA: TGTGCCAGCAGCAAAGGACAGGGTAGTGGCTACACCTTC. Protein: CASSKGQGSGYTF.